The sequence of this TCR beta chain was determined in a study of T cells after yellow fever vaccination. In the study overall: For low cell numbers, libraries were made with SMART-Seq v4 Ultra Low Input.

Unmatched junction bases numbered 6, after V lost 2 bases and J lost 7 bases. Germline CDR1 is SGHTA and CDR2 is FQGTGA. The CDR3 spans 15 residues. This clonotype was picked up many times. A process of 5'RACE template switching, which added a universal primer site and UMIs, was used to make TCR cDNA. TCRdb re-called the 5' RACE reads with MiXCR, one entry per CDR3 protein. The table has some 320,000 distinct CDR3 sequences, 8.7% seen once. This clonotype was sampled from a young man who received the YFV17D yellow fever vaccine. The gene calls are TRBV7-3 and TRBJ2-2, with 8 bases aligning to TRBD2. Specimen: PBMCs, collected on the day of the first yellow fever vaccination. CDR3 sequence reads: CASSLLGGAIGELFF. The CDR3 DNA reads TGTGCCAGCAGCTTACTCGGGGGGGCTATCGGGGAGCTGTTTTTT.